Below are 16 T cell receptor beta chains sequenced from a single sample in a study of PD-L1 blockade in urothelial cancer. The table came from immunoSEQ multiplex PCR; TCRdb's copy has only in-frame clones and leaves some out. The sample lists tens of thousands of clones; 82% were seen once. This sample comprised PBMCs, obtained around atezolizumab (anti-PD-L1) treatment. The receptor source for this set is a man aged 70-80 years with urothelial cancer.

Here the CDR3 DNA reads TGTGCCAGCAGCTTTGAGCAGGGGGCGAGTGGCTACACCTTC. Its translation is CASSFEQGASGYTF. The chain is built from TRBV7-2 and TRBJ1-2, with 8 bases identical to TRBD1. J was trimmed by 7 bases and V by 3 bases; bases with no gene match: 7. Germline CDR1 and CDR2: SGHTA and FQGNSA. This CDR3 has 14 residues.

V and J are TRBV9 and TRBJ1-4, with unresolved D. Germline V gene sequence: CDR1 SGDLS, CDR2 YYNGEE. The CDR3 consists of 14 residues. V lost 4 bases and J lost 8, with 15 bases in between. The CDR3 DNA is TGTGCCAGCAGCCTGGGATCGGAGGGCGAAAAACTGTTTTTT. This sequence encodes CASSLGSEGEKLFF.

This clone was seen more than once but under ten times. CDR3 nucleotides: TGTGCCAGCAGCCCAATGTCATGGACAGGGTCCTACGAGCAGTACTTC. This translates into CASSPMSWTGSYEQYF. The J gene is TRBJ2-7, the V gene TRBV14; 8 positions agree with TRBD1. Germline loops: CDR1 SGHDN, CDR2 FVKESK. V trimming: 4 bases; J trimming: 1 base; junction bases outside the gene matches: 9. This CDR3 has 16 residues.

The chain links TRBV7-8 to TRBJ2-1; D gene ambiguous. The germline gives CDR1 SGHVS, CDR2 FQNEAQ. Trimming removed 0 bases at V and 7 bases at J, with 10 bases between. The CDR3 extends over 14 amino acids. The CDR3 DNA sequence: TGTGCCAGCAGCTTAGCGGGCCTCAGGAATGAGCAGTTCTTC. Residues: CASSLAGLRNEQFF.

The gene calls are TRBV5-4 and TRBJ1-1; TRBD1 might be the D (5 bases). The V end was cut by 4 bases, the J end by 1 base, with 23 bases between. The CDR3 length is 18 residues. Germline assignment: CDR1 SGHNT and CDR2 YYREEE (reference sequence). The CDR3 sequence is CASSPSGGASATNTEAFF. CDR3 nucleotides: TGTGCCAGCAGCCCATCGGGAGGGGCATCAGCTACGAACACTGAAGCTTTCTTT.

There are a few counts of this clone. The V and J genes are TRBV7-9 and TRBJ1-2; tentatively, D is TRBD1 (5 bases). The V gene's germline CDR1 is SEHNR and CDR2 FQNEAQ (reference sequence). V dropped 6 bases and J dropped 8 bases, with 22 bases sitting between them. The length of the CDR3 is 15 residues. CDR3 coding DNA: TGTGCCAGCAGTCGAACCCCGGTAGGGGCGGAGGGCTACACCTTC. Protein sequence: CASSRTPVGAEGYTF.

This sequence joins TRBV5-1 and TRBJ2-3, with 10 bases matching TRBD1. This CDR3 has 19 residues. Per the germline V gene, CDR1 is SGHRS and CDR2 is YFSETQ. J lost 5 bases, V lost 4 bases, and 19 bases had no gene match. The DNA for the CDR3 is TGCGCCAGCAGCCCGCACACAACCGGGACAGGGGACGACATAGATACGCAGTATTTT. Translating gives CASSPHTTGTGDDIDTQYF.

The V gene is TRBV5-1, the J gene TRBJ1-5; tentative D call: TRBD1 (5 bases). Trimming stripped 0 bases from V and 0 bases from J, with 7 bases between. The V gene's germline CDR1 is SGHRS and CDR2 YFSETQ. CDR3 size: 15 residues. CDR3 sequence (DNA): TGCGCCAGCAGCTTGGCAGGGTATAGCAATCAGCCCCAGCATTTT. Encoded protein: CASSLAGYSNQPQHF. Combining the CDR3 with reference TRBV5-1 and TRBJ1-5 gives the whole variable domain KAGVTQTPRYLIKTRGQQVTLSCSPISGHRSVSWYQQTPGQGLQFLFEYFSETQRNKGNFPGRFSGRQFSNSRSEMNVSTLELGDSALYLCASSLAGYSNQPQHFGDGTRLSIL.

This rearrangement joins TRBV9 to TRBJ2-1; no definite D call. Trimming removed 0 bases at V and 9 bases at J, with 10 bases between. CDR3 size: 13 residues. Germline V lookup: CDR1 SGDLS, CDR2 YYNGEE. CDR3 DNA sequence: TGTGCCAGCAGCGTAGAGCTATGGTCTGAGCAGTTCTTC. Amino acid sequence: CASSVELWSEQFF.

The chain joins TRBV15 to TRBJ2-7, with 12 bases identical to TRBD2. The CDR3 consists of 17 residues. Germline V CDR1 and CDR2: LNHNV, YYDKDF (reference sequence). J gave up 3 bases and V 4 bases, and 10 bases lay outside the gene matches. CDR3 coding DNA: TGTGCCACCAGCAACTACATACTAGCGGGAGGAAGCTACGAGCAGTACTTC. Protein product: CATSNYILAGGSYEQYF.

The V and J genes are TRBV7-3 and TRBJ1-4; D is possibly TRBD1 (5 bases). Germline values: CDR1 SGHTA, CDR2 FQGTGA. With 6 bases removed from V and 5 bases from J, the gap between germline ends came to 16 bases. The CDR3 has 15 amino acids. CDR3 in amino acids: CASRFNRGLNEKLFF. The DNA for the CDR3 is TGTGCCAGCAGGTTTAATAGGGGCCTAAATGAAAAACTGTTTTTT.

J is TRBJ1-2 and V is TRBV19; 7 nucleotides match TRBD1. This CDR3 has 14 amino acids. The germline V gene encodes CDR1 LNHDA and CDR2 SQIVND (reference sequence). The V gene end was trimmed by 4 bases and the J gene end by 4 bases; junction bases not matched to a gene: 6. CDR3 in amino acids: CASSTHTGAYGYTF. The CDR3 DNA is TGTGCCAGTAGTACCCACACAGGGGCCTATGGCTACACCTTC.

In this sample, this clone turned up a few times. The CDR3 sequence: CASSLVVGGDYEQYF. Here the CDR3 DNA reads TGTGCCAGCAGCTTAGTTGTCGGGGGGGACTACGAGCAGTACTTC. The chain carries TRBV7-6 and TRBJ2-7; 8 nucleotides match TRBD2. CDR1 is SGHVS and CDR2 is FNYEAQ in the germline V gene. The V gene end was trimmed by 1 base and the J gene end by 3 bases; junction bases not matched to a gene: 5. The CDR3 is made up of 15 amino acids.

This clone was detected a few times. The rearrangement links TRBV19 to TRBJ1-3, with D maybe TRBD1 (6 bases). This CDR3 region has 16 residues. In germline, CDR1 is LNHDA, CDR2 SQIVND (reference sequence). Trimming cost V 4 bases and J 0 bases, with 13 bases left between them. Here the CDR3 DNA reads TGTGCCAGTAGTAATGGGGGCCTCCACTCTGGAAACACCATATATTTT. Its protein product is CASSNGGLHSGNTIYF.

The V gene is TRBV6-1, the J gene TRBJ1-5, with 10 nucleotides matching TRBD1. This CDR3 spans 14 amino acids. V shed 0 bases and J 11 bases; nucleotides not matched to a gene: 4. Germline V CDR1 and CDR2: MNHNS, SASEGT. The CDR3 protein is CASSEADRGGSQHF. CDR3 coding DNA: TGTGCCAGCAGTGAAGCGGACAGGGGGGGGTCCCAGCATTTT.

The chain employs TRBV7-2 and TRBJ2-1, with no clear D. V lost 5 bases and J lost 2, with 13 bases in between. Germline CDR1 and CDR2: SGHTA and FQGNSA. This CDR3 has 15 amino acids. CDR3 sequence reads: CASSQDGYTYNEQFF. As DNA, the CDR3 is TGTGCCAGCAGCCAAGACGGGTATACCTACAATGAGCAGTTCTTC.